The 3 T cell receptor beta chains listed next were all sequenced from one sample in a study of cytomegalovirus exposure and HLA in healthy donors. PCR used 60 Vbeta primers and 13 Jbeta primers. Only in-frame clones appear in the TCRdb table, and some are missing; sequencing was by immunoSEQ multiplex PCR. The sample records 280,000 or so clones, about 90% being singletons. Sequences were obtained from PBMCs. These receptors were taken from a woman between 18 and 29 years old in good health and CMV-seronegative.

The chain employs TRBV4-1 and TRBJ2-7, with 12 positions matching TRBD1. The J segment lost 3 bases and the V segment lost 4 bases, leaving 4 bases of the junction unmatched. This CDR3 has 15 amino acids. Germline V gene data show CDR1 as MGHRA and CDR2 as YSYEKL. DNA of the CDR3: TGCGCCAGCAGCCCCGGGACAGGGGGCGTCTACGAGCAGTACTTC. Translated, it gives CASSPGTGGVYEQYF.

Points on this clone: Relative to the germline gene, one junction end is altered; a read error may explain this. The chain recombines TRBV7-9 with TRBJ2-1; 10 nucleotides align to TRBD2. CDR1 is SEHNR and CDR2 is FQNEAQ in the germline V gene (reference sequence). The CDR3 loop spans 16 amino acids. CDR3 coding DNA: TGTTCCAGCAGCTCGCACTACGGGACTAGCGTCGATGAGCAGTTCTTC. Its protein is CSSSSHYGTSVDEQFF.

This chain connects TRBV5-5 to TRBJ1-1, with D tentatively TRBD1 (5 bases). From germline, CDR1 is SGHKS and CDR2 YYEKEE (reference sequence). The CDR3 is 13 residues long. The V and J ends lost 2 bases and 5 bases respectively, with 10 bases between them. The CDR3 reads CASSFRVGTEAFF. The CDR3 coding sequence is TGTGCCAGCAGCTTCAGGGTAGGGACTGAAGCTTTCTTT.